Listed here are 5 T cell receptor beta chains from one sample, sequenced in a study of OX40 agonist ivuxolimab in advanced cancers. Using immunoSEQ multiplex PCR, the repertoire was profiled, and TCRdb retains in-frame clones only, with some absent. The sample records approximately 90,000 clones, roughly 89% being singletons. The sample in question was CD4+ or CD8+ T cells sorted from blood, obtained in a trial of the OX40 agonist ivuxolimab. These receptors originate from an adult with an advanced solid tumor such as melanoma, head and neck, liver or kidney cancer.

The CDR3 loop is CASKQRTGELFF. The CDR3 nucleotides are TGTGCCAGCAAACAGCGTACCGGGGAGCTGTTTTTT. This chain links TRBV6-5 with TRBJ2-2, with D unresolved. Germline V gene lookup returns CDR1 MNHEY and CDR2 SVGAGI. The CDR3 loop spans 12 amino acids. The V end was cut by 7 bases, the J end by 5 bases, with 8 bases between.

The chain couples TRBV19 to TRBJ2-3; 8 bases map to TRBD2. Germline V CDR1 and CDR2: LNHDA, SQIVND (reference sequence). Trimming took 8 bases from V and 5 from J; bases not matched to a gene: 3. The CDR3 is 12 residues long. The CDR3 sequence is CASGLAIDTQYF. In DNA form, the CDR3 reads TGTGCCAGTGGACTAGCCATAGATACGCAGTATTTT. Full variable domain (remainder filled in from reference TRBV19 and TRBJ2-3): DGGITQSPKYLFRKEGQNVTLSCEQNLNHDAMYWYRQDPGQGLRLIYYSQIVNDFQKGDIAEGYSVSREKKESFPLTVTSAQKNPTAFYLCASGLAIDTQYFGPGTRLTVL.

The chain carries TRBV5-5 and TRBJ1-4; perhaps TRBD1 as D (5 bases). The CDR3 consists of 14 residues. V was cut by 4 bases and J by 5 bases, with 12 bases left in between. Germline CDR1 reads SGHKS; CDR2 reads YYEKEE (reference sequence). CDR3 loop: CASSQGQGNEKLFF. The CDR3 DNA reads TGTGCCAGCAGCCAAGGACAAGGGAATGAAAAACTGTTTTTT.

This clone showed up just once. The gene calls are TRBV7-2 and TRBJ2-1, with D perhaps TRBD2 (6 bases). CDR3 length: 15 residues. Germline CDR1 is SGHTA and CDR2 is FQGNSA. Trimming left V 6 bases short and J 0 bases short, with 12 bases between. The CDR3 bases are TGTGCCAGCAGTAGGGAACTAGCCTCCTACAATGAGCAGTTCTTC. It codes for CASSRELASYNEQFF.

The chain couples TRBV6-1 to TRBJ2-5; D may be TRBD2 (5 bases). Germline CDR1 is MNHNS and CDR2 is SASEGT. CDR3 length equals 12 residues. The V gene lost 5 bases and the J gene lost 9 bases, with 13 bases spanning the gap. The CDR3 loop is CASSSTNGAQYF. CDR3 sequence (DNA): TGTGCCAGCAGTTCGACGAACGGGGCCCAGTACTTC.